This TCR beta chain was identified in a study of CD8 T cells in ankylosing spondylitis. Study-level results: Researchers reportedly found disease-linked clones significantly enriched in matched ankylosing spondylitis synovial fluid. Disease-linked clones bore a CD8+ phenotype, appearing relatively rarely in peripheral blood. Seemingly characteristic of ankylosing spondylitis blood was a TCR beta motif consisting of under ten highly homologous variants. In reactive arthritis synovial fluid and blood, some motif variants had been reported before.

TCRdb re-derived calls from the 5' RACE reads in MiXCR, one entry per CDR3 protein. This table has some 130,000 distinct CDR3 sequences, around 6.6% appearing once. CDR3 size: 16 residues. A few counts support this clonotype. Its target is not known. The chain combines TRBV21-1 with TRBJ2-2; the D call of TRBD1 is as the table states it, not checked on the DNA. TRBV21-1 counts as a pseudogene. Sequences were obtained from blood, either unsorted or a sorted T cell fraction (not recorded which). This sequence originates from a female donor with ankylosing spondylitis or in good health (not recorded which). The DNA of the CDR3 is TGTGCCAGCAGCAACCTCTCCGGGGCGAACACCGGGGAGCTGTTTTTT. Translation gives CASSNLSGANTGELFF.